The 26 T cell receptor beta chains listed next were all sequenced from one sample in a study of cytomegalovirus exposure and HLA in healthy donors. A multiplex PCR was run with 60 Vbeta primers and 13 Jbeta primers. This table comes from immunoSEQ multiplex PCR, and its TCRdb copy is limited to in-frame clones, with some not included. The sample lists under 200,000 clones, roughly 70% seen once, with 1.5% to 2% in the top ten. Sequencing input: PBMCs. The receptor source for this set is a woman under 40 in good health and CMV-seronegative.

J is TRBJ2-7 and V is TRBV7-9; 8 positions agree with TRBD1. The germline gives CDR1 SEHNR, CDR2 FQNEAQ (reference sequence). The CDR3 runs to 15 residues. The J segment lost 6 bases and the V segment lost 2 bases, leaving 9 bases of the junction unmatched. The CDR3 protein is CASSLTQGVAGEQYF. The CDR3 DNA follows: TGTGCCAGCAGCTTAACACAGGGGGTCGCGGGCGAGCAGTACTTC.

V gene TRBV15 combines with J gene TRBJ2-3; 9 bases match TRBD2. CDR3 length equals 16 residues. The germline CDR1 and CDR2 sequences are LNHNV and YYDKDF (reference sequence). Germline trimming cut 4 bases from V and 4 bases from J; bases unmatched to any gene: 9. CDR3 bases: TGTGCCACCAGCACCCGGACTAGCGTGGGTGCAGATACGCAGTATTTT. It specifies CATSTRTSVGADTQYF. The full variable domain, rest sourced from reference TRBV15 and TRBJ2-3, is DAMVIQNPRYQVTQFGKPVTLSCSQTLNHNVMYWYQQKSSQAPKLLFHYYDKDFNNEADTPDNFQSRRPNTSFCFLDIRSPGLGDTAMYLCATSTRTSVGADTQYFGPGTRLTVL.

The genes are TRBV4-3 and TRBJ1-3; TRBD1 agrees at 7 bases. Trimming cost V 2 bases and J 0 bases; bases outside gene matches: 10. The germline CDR1 and CDR2 sequences are LGHNA and YSLEER. The CDR3 runs to 18 residues. As DNA, the CDR3 is TGCGCCAGCAGCCAAATGGTCGGACAGGCTAGCTCTGGAAACACCATATATTTT. Translating it yields CASSQMVGQASSGNTIYF.

The chain recombines TRBV19 with TRBJ2-1; 7 bases fit TRBD2. V trimming: 5 bases; J trimming: 4 bases; junction bases outside the gene matches: 11. The germline V gene encodes CDR1 LNHDA and CDR2 SQIVND (reference sequence). The CDR3 is made up of 16 amino acids. CDR3 in DNA: TGTGCCAGTAGTGATAGCGGGCAGAAAAGGTACAATGAGCAGTTCTTC. Translated: CASSDSGQKRYNEQFF. Together with reference TRBV19 and TRBJ2-1, the CDR3 gives the full variable domain: DGGITQSPKYLFRKEGQNVTLSCEQNLNHDAMYWYRQDPGQGLRLIYYSQIVNDFQKGDIAEGYSVSREKKESFPLTVTSAQKNPTAFYLCASSDSGQKRYNEQFFGPGTRLTVL.

The chain links TRBV19 to TRBJ2-2, with 7 nucleotides matching TRBD1. V gave up 8 bases and J gave up 3 bases; unmatched junction bases: 6. The CDR3 length is 14 residues. Germline V gives CDR1 LNHDA, CDR2 SQIVND (reference sequence). CDR3 region: CASSQGSDTGELFF. The CDR3 nucleotides read TGTGCCAGTTCACAGGGGTCGGACACCGGGGAGCTGTTTTTT.

In this sample, this clone turned up a few times. The chain uses TRBV5-1 and TRBJ2-2; D call uncertain. CDR3 size: 14 residues. CDR1 and CDR2 from the germline V gene are SGHRS and YFSETQ. Deletions cut 5 bases from V and 5 bases from J, with 13 bases between. DNA for the CDR3: TGCGCCAGCAGGACCCTAACAGAGACCGGGGAGCTGTTTTTT. This translates into CASRTLTETGELFF.

V usage is TRBV11-2 and J usage is TRBJ1-1; D unresolved. Germline V gene sequence: CDR1 SGHAT, CDR2 FQNNGV. The CDR3 loop spans 16 amino acids. V gave up 4 bases and J gave up 5 bases, with 20 bases separating them. The CDR3 bases are TGTGCCAGCAGCTCGACTGACTCATTCCCCGGTACTGAAGCTTTCTTT. This translates into CASSSTDSFPGTEAFF.

Concerning this clone: The same CDR3 also results from other DNA sequences found in this sample. The chain employs TRBV5-4 and TRBJ1-2, with 10 positions matching TRBD1. This CDR3 is 16 amino acids long. Looked up from germline, CDR1 is SGHNT and CDR2 is YYREEE (reference sequence). V lost 2 bases, J lost 4 bases, and 8 bases stayed unmatched. The CDR3 protein is CASSFPTGGYGYGYTF. DNA for the CDR3: TGTGCCAGCAGCTTCCCGACAGGGGGCTACGGCTATGGCTACACCTTC.

The chain recombines TRBV4-3 with TRBJ2-3; D may be TRBD2 (5 bases). The germline CDR1 and CDR2 sequences are LGHNA and YSLEER. The ends were cut back, 4 bases at V and 6 bases at J, with 14 bases in the middle. CDR3 length equals 14 residues. The DNA for the CDR3 is TGCGCCAGCAGCCTAGGGAGCTCGGGGGATACGCAGTATTTT. This translates into CASSLGSSGDTQYF.

The chain employs TRBV4-2 and TRBJ2-7; D perhaps matches TRBD1 (5 bases). The V end lost 3 bases, the J end lost 4 bases, and 7 bases lay between the germline ends. Germline lookup yields CDR1 LGHNA and CDR2 YNFKEQ. The CDR3 spans 12 residues. The CDR3 coding sequence is TGTGCCAGCAGCCAGGCAGGGTACGAGCAGTACTTC. This encodes CASSQAGYEQYF.

V and J are TRBV2 and TRBJ2-1, with 8 bases that match TRBD1. V trimming: 7 bases; J trimming: 4 bases; junction bases outside the gene matches: 3. The CDR3 has 13 residues. The germline gives CDR1 SNHLY, CDR2 FYNNEI. CDR3 DNA sequence: TGTGCCAGCACCCGACAGGGGTACAATGAGCAGTTCTTC. Translation gives CASTRQGYNEQFF.

The chain employs TRBV5-4 and TRBJ2-3, with 10 bases lining up with TRBD2. The J segment lost 5 bases and the V segment lost 3 bases, leaving 9 bases of the junction unmatched. The CDR3 is 16 residues long. CDR1 SGHNT and CDR2 YYREEE come from the germline V gene (reference sequence). Here the CDR3 reads CASSSPGLATGDTQYF. CDR3 DNA: TGTGCCAGCAGCTCGCCGGGACTAGCGACGGGAGATACGCAGTATTTT.

This clone appeared once. The junction departs from the called germline gene at one end, perhaps through a read error. This chain uses TRBV30 with TRBJ2-7, with D uncertain. In germline, CDR1 is GTSNPN, CDR2 SVGIG (reference sequence). This CDR3 has 11 amino acids. The CDR3 DNA sequence: TGTGCCTGGATTTACTCCCACGAGCAGTACTTC. Its translation: CAWIYSHEQYF. Together with reference TRBV30 and TRBJ2-7, the CDR3 gives the full variable domain: SQTIHQWPATLVQPVGSPLSLECTVEGTSNPNLYWYRQAAGRGLQLLFYSVGIGQISSEVPQNLSASRPQDRQFILSSKKLLLSDSGFYLCAWIYSHEQYFGPGTRLTVT.

The chain carries TRBV5-1 and TRBJ2-3, with 7 bases aligning to TRBD2. With V trimmed by 4 bases and J by 3 bases, 11 bases remained unmatched. CDR3 length equals 16 residues. The germline gives CDR1 SGHRS, CDR2 YFSETQ. DNA of the CDR3: TGCGCCAGCAGCCAACCAGACCGGGGGGAGACAGATACGCAGTATTTT. Translating gives CASSQPDRGETDTQYF.

CDR3 in DNA: TGTGCCAGCAGTTCCTACATAGCGGGACCTTACAATGAGCAGTTCTTC. Encoded protein: CASSSYIAGPYNEQFF. V and J are TRBV6-5 and TRBJ2-1; TRBD2 matches 8 bases. The CDR3 is 16 amino acids. CDR1 and CDR2 from the germline V gene are MNHEY and SVGAGI. V shed 4 bases, J shed 4 bases, and the junction held 9 bases outside the gene matches.

The chain joins TRBV10-3 to TRBJ2-7; 12 positions agree with TRBD1. CDR1 and CDR2 (germline): ENHRY, SYGVKD. V shed 4 bases and J 0 bases; nucleotides not matched to a gene: 7. There are 17 residues in the CDR3. The CDR3 nucleotides read TGTGCCATCAGTGCGGGACAGGGGGCGAGGGGCTCCTACGAGCAGTACTTC. Its protein is CAISAGQGARGSYEQYF.

The V call is TRBV4-2, the J call TRBJ1-1, with 7 bases identical to TRBD1. The CDR3 has 14 residues. The germline V gene has CDR1 LGHNA and CDR2 YNFKEQ. J lost 5 bases, V lost 8 bases, and 11 bases had no gene match. DNA for the CDR3: TGTGCCAGCGGGGACGCCGGGACAGAGACTGAAGCTTTCTTT. Amino acids: CASGDAGTETEAFF.

The rearrangement links TRBV20-1 to TRBJ1-1; D gene unclear. Germline V lookup: CDR1 DFQATT, CDR2 SNEGSKA (reference sequence). Trimming took off 4 bases at V and 7 bases at J, with 10 bases between the two ends. The CDR3 has 11 amino acids. CDR3 DNA sequence: TGCAGTGCTAACAAGCGGAGTGAAGCTTTCTTT. It is translated as CSANKRSEAFF.

This chain joins TRBV5-4 and TRBJ2-5, with D hard to call. Germline V gives CDR1 SGHNT, CDR2 YYREEE (reference sequence). V dropped 3 bases and J dropped 11 bases, with 14 bases sitting between them. The CDR3 has 12 residues. CDR3 residues: CASSSTTGRQYF. Written as DNA, the CDR3 is TGTGCCAGCAGCTCCACGACGGGTAGGCAGTACTTC.

The rearrangement joins TRBV28 to TRBJ1-1; TRBD1 matches at 8 bases. This CDR3 has 13 amino acids. V trimming: 6 bases; J trimming: 2 bases; junction bases outside the gene matches: 2. Germline V gene sequence: CDR1 MDHEN, CDR2 SYDVKM. Written as DNA, the CDR3 is TGTGCCAGCAGGGACAGGGTAAACACTGAAGCTTTCTTT. Its translation: CASRDRVNTEAFF.

J is TRBJ2-1 and V is TRBV29-1; D remains unclear. This CDR3 comprises 13 residues. Germline CDR1 and CDR2: SQVTM and ANQGSEA. The V end was cut by 1 base, the J end by 6 bases, with 10 bases between. The CDR3 DNA reads TGCAGCGTTGAAGGGGTGACTGGCAATGAGCAGTTCTTC. It codes for CSVEGVTGNEQFF.

This clone is a singleton in its sample. V usage is TRBV5-4 and J usage is TRBJ2-1; maybe TRBD2 (6 bases). Germline V CDR1 and CDR2: SGHNT, YYREEE (reference sequence). V was cut by 3 bases and J by 4 bases, with 17 bases left in between. The length of the CDR3 is 16 residues. The CDR3 region has the DNA TGTGCCAGCAGCTCACCCGGGACTGCCCTTTACAATGAGCAGTTCTTC. Its protein product is CASSSPGTALYNEQFF.

V and J are TRBV9 and TRBJ2-1; TRBD2 agrees at 12 bases. The CDR3 length is 16 residues. Germline CDR1 and CDR2: SGDLS and YYNGEE. With V trimmed by 3 bases and J by 3 bases, 4 bases remained unmatched. The CDR3 sequence: CASSARTSGNYNEQFF. The CDR3 bases are TGTGCCAGCAGCGCCCGGACTAGCGGGAACTACAATGAGCAGTTCTTC.

The V and J genes are TRBV7-7 and TRBJ2-1, with D perhaps TRBD2 (5 bases). The germline V gene encodes CDR1 SSHAT and CDR2 FNYEAQ (reference sequence). The V and J ends lost 3 bases and 5 bases respectively, with 8 bases between them. The CDR3 runs to 13 residues. Here the CDR3 reads CASSLDSHNEQFF. CDR3 bases: TGTGCCAGCAGCTTGGACTCACACAATGAGCAGTTCTTC.

The V call is TRBV27, the J call TRBJ1-6, with 8 bases fitting TRBD1. Trimming took 7 bases from V and 0 from J; bases not matched to a gene: 5. This CDR3 contains 16 residues. Germline CDR1 MNHEY, CDR2 SMNVEV (reference sequence). Written as DNA, the CDR3 is TGTGCCAGCACCGGACAGGGATTCTCCTATAATTCACCCCTCCACTTT. Translating it yields CASTGQGFSYNSPLHF.

The rearrangement joins TRBV19 to TRBJ2-2; 7 bases map to TRBD1. CDR3 length equals 14 residues. From germline, CDR1 is LNHDA and CDR2 SQIVND (reference sequence). V shed 6 bases and J 3 bases; nucleotides not matched to a gene: 4. As DNA, the CDR3 is TGTGCCAGTAGGACAGGGTACGACACCGGGGAGCTGTTTTTT. This sequence encodes CASRTGYDTGELFF.